This T cell receptor beta chain originates from a study of T cells in Graves' hyperthyroidism and ophthalmopathy. Across the study: Any treatment followed the collection of peripheral blood at initial diagnosis. Study-level points and caveats: Blood held most thyroid clonotypes expanded above 0.001 frequency.

RNA transcripts provided the source from which TCR beta CDR3 regions were amplified. A first-round RT-PCR of the TCR CDR3 used the HTBI primer set. Each CDR3 protein gets one entry after TCRdb re-called the multiplex PCR reads with MiXCR. Here the sample spans under 350,000 distinct CDR3 sequences, 17% being singletons. Losses at the gene ends were 8 bases for V and 7 bases for J; bases not matched to a gene: 5. The CDR3 totals 14 residues. The V gene's germline CDR1 is SGHTA and CDR2 FQGTGA. Thyroid ultrasound and orbital computed tomography, with clinical symptoms and serum thyroxine and TRAb, informed diagnoses. Out of over 9 ml of fresh peripheral blood came the PBMCs. This clonotype has a handful of counts. The antigen is not known.

The sequencing sample was made of blood. The chain links TRBV7-3 to TRBJ2-1, with 13 bases fitting TRBD2. This sequence originates from a woman aged 60-75 years with Graves' ophthalmopathy. CDR3 nucleotides: TGTGCCAGCCAACTAGCGGGAGGGCGGAATGAGCAGTTCTTC. Translation: CASQLAGGRNEQFF. Combining the CDR3 with reference TRBV7-3 and TRBJ2-1 gives the whole variable domain GAGVSQTPSNKVTEKGKYVELRCDPISGHTALYWYRQSLGQGPEFLIYFQGTGAADDSGLPNDRFFAVRPEGSVSTLKIQRTERGDSAVYLCASQLAGGRNEQFFGPGTRLTVL.